The present entry profiles one T cell receptor (beta chain) with its context. The antigen is undetermined. The data stem from a study of cytomegalovirus exposure and HLA in healthy donors. V was shortened by 10 bases and J by 6 bases, with 12 bases between the two germline ends. The germline CDR1 and CDR2 sequences are MNHEY and SMNVEV (reference sequence). This CDR3 is 12 amino acids long. This table comes from immunoSEQ multiplex PCR, and its TCRdb copy is limited to in-frame clones, with some not included. The repertoire holds about 110,000 clones, roughly 84% seen once, with 3% in the top ten. Study-level findings and limits: In vitro confirmation showed three CMV-associated chains to be CMV antigen specific. Rarity characterized most TCR sequences, yet some public TCRs appeared in many donors. Subsequent analysis revealed that first-cohort TCR clusters tended to co-occur in the 120 validation repertoires. Investigators reported over 150 TCR beta chains as tied to cytomegalovirus.

The material sequenced was PBMCs. This chain uses TRBV27 with TRBJ2-2; no definite D call. This TCR derives from a woman under 30 in good health and CMV-seronegative. Here the CDR3 reads CATLGLSGELFF. CDR3 DNA sequence: TGTGCCACCCTCGGTCTATCCGGGGAGCTGTTTTTT.